This TCR beta chain is drawn from a study of T cell responses to AZD1222 COVID-19 vaccine. Germline-derived CDR1 and CDR2 are MNHEY and SMNVEV (reference sequence). This CDR3 has 14 residues. Trimming cost V 7 bases and J 2 bases; bases outside gene matches: 2. About this clone itself: The antigen is unknown.

Findings and caveats of the study: Clonal diversity may have been underestimated in mostly white British donors.

Profiled with immunoSEQ multiplex PCR; TCRdb holds only in-frame clones, not every one. The sample includes over 150,000 clones, approximately 90% of them seen just once. The origin of this receptor is an adult in good health. The chain links TRBV27 to TRBJ2-1; 10 bases line up with TRBD2. The source material was peripheral blood, sampled on day 0 of AZD1222 vaccination. CDR3 sequence: CASIGTSAYNEQFF. The CDR3 nucleotides are TGTGCCAGCATAGGGACTAGCGCCTACAATGAGCAGTTCTTC.